A single sample gave rise to the 27 T cell receptor beta chains below, sequenced in a study of T cells in Graves' hyperthyroidism and ophthalmopathy. Amplification targeted TCR beta CDR3 regions from RNA transcripts. Primed by the HTBI set, a first-round RT-PCR was run on the TCR CDR3. TCRdb analysed the multiplex PCR reads with MiXCR anew, one entry per CDR3 protein. The sample lists about 380,000 distinct CDR3 sequences; roughly 20% were seen once. The sequencing sample was made of blood. Receptor source: a man younger than 35 with Graves' ophthalmopathy.

This clonotype was recorded a few times. The rearrangement links TRBV4-2 to TRBJ1-3; D remains ambiguous. Germline lookup yields CDR1 LGHNA and CDR2 YNFKEQ. Trimming removed 8 bases at V and 0 bases at J, with 11 bases between. CDR3 length: 14 residues. The CDR3 nucleotides are TGTGCCAGCGGCAGCCCGCTCTCTGGAAACACCATATATTTT. As protein: CASGSPLSGNTIYF.

This clonotype showed up many times. The chain joins TRBV28 to TRBJ1-6; tentative D call: TRBD1 (5 bases). V gave up 7 bases and J gave up 9 bases, with 16 bases separating them. Looked up from germline, CDR1 is MDHEN and CDR2 is SYDVKM. The CDR3 sequence is 14 residues long. The DNA for the CDR3 is TGTGCCAGCATCCCCCCGGGGGTCAGTTCACCCCTCCACTTT. Amino acid sequence: CASIPPGVSSPLHF.

J is TRBJ1-4 and V is TRBV9; maybe TRBD1 (6 bases). Germline lookup yields CDR1 SGDLS and CDR2 YYNGEE. The CDR3 length is 18 residues. V was clipped by 4 bases and J by 6 bases, with 25 bases between them. CDR3 sequence (DNA): TGTGCCAGCAGCACATCCGGGACACAAGAAAGCAACTATGAAAAACTGTTTTTT. Protein sequence: CASSTSGTQESNYEKLFF.

This clonotype was counted only a few times. The V and J genes are TRBV4-1 and TRBJ2-1; 11 positions agree with TRBD2. The V gene end was trimmed by 3 bases and the J gene end by 6 bases; junction bases not matched to a gene: 13. Germline V gene sequence: CDR1 MGHRA, CDR2 YSYEKL. This CDR3 is built from 18 residues. This CDR3 is CASSQPILAGGIVNEQFF. Here the CDR3 DNA reads TGCGCCAGCAGCCAGCCAATCCTAGCGGGGGGTATTGTCAATGAGCAGTTCTTC.

The chain couples TRBV6-2 or TRBV6-3 to TRBJ2-3; 10 bases are shared with TRBD2. Germline CDR1 MNHEY, CDR2 SVGEGT. The CDR3 runs to 16 residues. J gave up 3 bases and V 6 bases, and 9 bases lay outside the gene matches. The CDR3 is CASSQLAGGRTDTQYF. The DNA of the CDR3 is TGTGCCAGCAGCCAATTAGCGGGGGGTCGGACAGATACGCAGTATTTT.

CDR3 in DNA: TGTGCCAGCAGCTTTCGGACAGGATTCCGGTCTGGAAACACCATATATTTT. The encoded protein is CASSFRTGFRSGNTIYF. This chain joins TRBV11-2 and TRBJ1-3; 7 bases fit TRBD1. CDR3 length equals 17 residues. The germline V gene has CDR1 SGHAT and CDR2 FQNNGV. V lost 3 bases to trimming and J lost 1 base; unmatched junction nucleotides: 9.

Comments on this clonotype: A much larger clone differs from this one at a single base, so this may be a read error. The chain recombines TRBV12-3 or TRBV12-4 with TRBJ2-7; possible D gene TRBD1, 5 bases. The CDR3 contains 12 residues. CDR3 residues: CASNQGTYEQHF. The DNA of the CDR3 is TGTGCCAGCAACCAGGGAACCTACGAGCAGCACTTC.

In its sample, this clonotype was seen a few times. The rearrangement joins TRBV5-5 to TRBJ2-6, with D uncertain. CDR3 size: 16 residues. Trimming took off 4 bases at V and 0 bases at J, with 11 bases between the two ends. Germline V gene sequence: CDR1 SGHKS, CDR2 YYEKEE (reference sequence). CDR3: CASSRAASSGANVLTF. DNA for the CDR3: TGTGCCAGCAGCCGGGCAGCCAGCTCTGGGGCCAACGTCCTGACTTTC. Full variable domain (outside the CDR3, taken from reference TRBV5-5 and TRBJ2-6): DAGVTQSPTHLIKTRGQQVTLRCSPISGHKSVSWYQQVLGQGPQFIFQYYEKEERGRGNFPDRFSARQFPNYSSELNVNALLLGDSALYLCASSRAASSGANVLTFGAGSRLTVL.

This clonotype was seen at least ten times. CDR3 in DNA: TGTGCCACCACCCATAACAGGGGGCCCCCCAGGGAGCAGTACTTC. Its protein product is CATTHNRGPPREQYF. The chain links TRBV24-1 to TRBJ2-7; the match to TRBD1 covers 9 bases. The CDR3 is 15 amino acids. V lost 8 bases to trimming and J lost 7 bases; unmatched junction nucleotides: 14. Germline CDR1 KGHDR, CDR2 SFDVKD.

The V gene is TRBV29-1, the J gene TRBJ1-2; no clear D gene. V dropped 7 bases and J dropped 1 base, with 10 bases sitting between them. There are 12 residues in the CDR3. Germline lookup yields CDR1 SQVTM and CDR2 ANQGSEA. DNA for the CDR3: TGCAGCGCCACCGGAGGTAACTATGGCTACACCTTC. This encodes CSATGGNYGYTF.

This clonotype appeared a single time. This likely comes from a read error, as the CDR3 has no conserved phenylalanine or tryptophan at its end. The chain has TRBV7-8 and TRBJ1-2; D is unresolved. This CDR3 spans 16 amino acids. CDR1 and CDR2 from the germline V gene are SGHVS and FQNEAQ. Trimming stripped 1 base from V and 5 bases from J, with 17 bases between. DNA for the CDR3: TGTGCCAGCAGCTTAGAGTTTGATGTGCGGGGATATGGCTACACCTGC. Encoded protein: CASSLEFDVRGYGYTC.

This clonotype was observed a few times. V and J are TRBV20-1 and TRBJ2-3, with D maybe TRBD2 (7 bases). The CDR3 has 16 residues. Germline V gene lookup returns CDR1 DFQATT and CDR2 SNEGSKA (reference sequence). Trimming left V 5 bases short and J 4 bases short, with 22 bases between. CDR3 in amino acids: CSAARSSGGPPDTQYF. The CDR3, as DNA: TGCAGTGCTGCCCGCTCTTCCGGGGGGCCCCCAGATACGCAGTATTTT.

This clonotype was seen just once. The chain has TRBV10-1 and TRBJ2-3; 11 nucleotides match TRBD2. The CDR3 length is 15 residues. Per germline, CDR1 WNHNN and CDR2 SYGVQD (reference sequence). The V and J ends lost 2 bases and 11 bases, in that order; junction bases with no gene match: 9. Here the CDR3 DNA reads TGCGCCAGCAGTGAGACACTAGCGGGGGACCCACAGCAGTATTTT. This translates into CASSETLAGDPQQYF.

Many counts were recorded for this clonotype. This chain connects TRBV12-3 or TRBV12-4 to TRBJ2-7; 9 bases map to TRBD1. The CDR3 is made up of 14 amino acids. The junction had 7 bases not matched to a gene; V was cut back by 3 bases and J by 7 bases. CDR3 bases: TGTGCCAGCAGTTTTGGGACAGGGTGGTATGAGCAGTACTTC. Its protein product is CASSFGTGWYEQYF.

This clonotype was seen only a few times. This chain uses TRBV7-9 with TRBJ2-3; D is possibly TRBD2 (6 bases). V was cut by 2 bases and J by 6 bases, with 15 bases left in between. CDR1 is SEHNR and CDR2 is FQNEAQ in the germline V gene (reference sequence). The CDR3 has 15 amino acids. CDR3 nucleotides: TGTGCCAGCAGCTTACCAGAGGGCGGGGCTGATACGCAGTATTTT. This sequence encodes CASSLPEGGADTQYF.

The V call is TRBV20-1, the J call TRBJ2-1; a possible D gene is TRBD2 (5 bases). CDR3 length: 15 residues. Germline CDR1 and CDR2: DFQATT and SNEGSKA (reference sequence). Trimming shortened V by 6 bases and J by 1 base, and 16 bases separated the two germline ends. The CDR3 DNA follows: TGCAGTGCCTTAAGCGGAGTAGGATCCTACAATGAGCAGTTCTTC. Translated: CSALSGVGSYNEQFF.

The chain is built from TRBV19 and TRBJ2-7; 10 bases line up with TRBD1. From germline, CDR1 is LNHDA and CDR2 SQIVND (reference sequence). This CDR3 spans 12 amino acids. J gave up 5 bases and V 11 bases, and 6 bases lay outside the gene matches. The CDR3 loop is CASTGGKNEQYF. The DNA of the CDR3 is TGTGCCTCGACAGGGGGCAAGAACGAGCAGTACTTC.

This sequence joins TRBV29-1 and TRBJ2-5; 7 positions agree with TRBD1. The CDR3 spans 13 residues. Looked up from germline, CDR1 is SQVTM and CDR2 is ANQGSEA. V lost 2 bases, J lost 5 bases, and 5 bases stayed unmatched. This CDR3 is CSVEKGARETQYF. Here the CDR3 DNA reads TGCAGCGTTGAAAAGGGGGCGCGGGAGACCCAGTACTTC.

The chain couples TRBV10-2 to TRBJ1-5, with unresolved D. CDR3 length: 16 residues. Trimming shortened V by 7 bases and J by 7 bases, and 23 bases separated the two germline ends. Germline CDR1 reads WSHSY; CDR2 reads SAAADI. The CDR3 loop reads CASTDRERGYDQPQHF. In nucleotides, the CDR3 is TGCGCCAGCACAGACCGGGAACGAGGGTATGACCAGCCCCAGCATTTT.

The sample holds a few counts of this clonotype. The V and J genes are TRBV6-1 and TRBJ2-7; 9 bases align to TRBD1. The CDR3 is made up of 14 amino acids. CDR1 is MNHNS and CDR2 is SASEGT in the germline V gene. V shed 1 base, J shed 6 bases, and the junction held 4 bases outside the gene matches. This chain's CDR3 is CASSEGDRVSEQYF. The DNA of the CDR3 is TGTGCCAGCAGTGAAGGGGACAGGGTTAGCGAGCAGTACTTC.

This clonotype was seen a handful of times. V gene TRBV15 combines with J gene TRBJ1-4, with 7 bases fitting TRBD1. J lost 8 bases, V lost 3 bases, and 9 bases had no gene match. The length of the CDR3 is 15 residues. From germline, CDR1 is LNHNV and CDR2 YYDKDF (reference sequence). This CDR3 reads CATSRIRGLGEKLFF. Written as DNA, the CDR3 is TGTGCCACCAGCAGGATAAGGGGGCTGGGAGAAAAACTGTTTTTT. Together with reference TRBV15 and TRBJ1-4, the CDR3 gives the full variable domain: DAMVIQNPRYQVTQFGKPVTLSCSQTLNHNVMYWYQQKSSQAPKLLFHYYDKDFNNEADTPDNFQSRRPNTSFCFLDIRSPGLGDTAMYLCATSRIRGLGEKLFFGSGTQLSVL.

At least ten counts were recorded for this clonotype. CDR3 sequence reads: CASRSPGLGFRRNTGELFF. In nucleotides, the CDR3 is TGTGCCAGCAGATCTCCGGGACTAGGGTTCCGCCGGAACACCGGGGAGCTGTTTTTT. This chain joins TRBV11-2 and TRBJ2-2, with 8 bases that match TRBD2. The CDR3 runs to 19 residues. After removal of 6 bases from V and 1 base from J, the junction contained 16 bases not matched to a gene. Germline V lookup: CDR1 SGHAT, CDR2 FQNNGV.

This clonotype was seen a single time. The rearrangement uses TRBV6-1 and TRBJ2-2; D gene uncertain. Germline CDR1 is MNHNS and CDR2 is SASEGT. This CDR3 has 13 residues. Trimming left V 6 bases short and J 6 bases short, with 11 bases between. The CDR3 DNA follows: TGTGCCAGCAGCCCCTGGGATTCCGGGGAGCTGTTTTTT. Amino acid sequence: CASSPWDSGELFF.

This clonotype was picked up a small number of times. The gene calls are TRBV20-1 and TRBJ2-3; the match to TRBD1 covers 9 bases. The V and J ends lost 6 bases and 6 bases, in that order; junction bases with no gene match: 10. CDR1 is DFQATT and CDR2 is SNEGSKA in the germline V gene (reference sequence). The CDR3 loop spans 14 amino acids. CDR3 sequence: CSAPDRGRLDTQYF. DNA for the CDR3: TGCAGTGCCCCGGACAGGGGCCGCCTCGATACGCAGTATTTT.

This clonotype was seen repeatedly, ten times or more. The V and J genes are TRBV24-1 and TRBJ2-3, with D perhaps being TRBD1 or TRBD2 (5 bases each). The CDR3 consists of 15 residues. Germline-derived CDR1 and CDR2 are KGHDR and SFDVKD. V lost 1 base, J lost 6 bases, and 13 bases lay in between. The CDR3 DNA follows: TGTGCCACCAGTGATTTTGGGACCAACAGCGATACGCAGTATTTT. Residues: CATSDFGTNSDTQYF.

Comments on this clonotype: A much larger clone differs from this one at a single base, so this may be a read error. The V call is TRBV6-2 or TRBV6-3, the J call TRBJ2-7, with no clear D. CDR1 and CDR2 (germline): MNHEY, SVGEGT. This CDR3 is built from 14 residues. CDR3 in DNA: TGTGTCAGCAGCCCTCAAGCGAGCTCCTACGAGCAGTACTTC. Its translation: CVSSPQASSYEQYF.

This clonotype was seen more than once but under ten times. The rearrangement links TRBV12-3 or TRBV12-4 to TRBJ2-6; TRBD1 matches at 7 bases. V lost 1 base, J lost 1 base, and 7 bases stayed unmatched. The CDR3 is made up of 18 amino acids. The CDR3 loop is CASSLVTGYPSGANVLTF. CDR3 nucleotide sequence: TGTGCCAGCAGTTTAGTGACAGGGTACCCATCTGGGGCCAACGTCCTGACTTTC.